The sample holds a few counts of the clone carrying this T cell receptor (beta chain). CDR3 size: 15 residues. The germline gives CDR1 WNHNN, CDR2 SYGVQD (reference sequence). V shed 2 bases and J 6 bases; nucleotides not matched to a gene: 6. This specimen belongs to a study of blood T cells in healthy people across ages. A sample-barcoded 5' primer and a J-beta primer mix were used in a second PCR of roughly 7 to 12 cycles. MiXCR, applied by TCRdb to the 5' RACE reads, yields one record per CDR3 protein. Seen here are hundreds of thousands of distinct CDR3 sequences, roughly 41% observed once, and the top ten hold about 30%. Investigators took around 10 milliliters of peripheral blood from every donor.

The TCR comes from a man at least 80 years old in good health. This chain uses TRBV10-1 with TRBJ2-4, with 8 bases lining up with TRBD1. The sequenced material came from blood. DNA for the CDR3: TGCGCCAGCAGTGAGGCGGGACAGGCACTAAACATTCAGTACTTC. This encodes CASSEAGQALNIQYF.